This record covers a single TCR beta chain. At one end the junction does not follow the germline gene, possibly because of a read error. These data come from a study of patients and donors after allogeneic stem cell transplantation. MiXCR, applied by TCRdb to the RT-PCR reads, yields one record per CDR3 protein. The data show approximately 200,000 distinct CDR3 sequences, less than 50% seen once. The length of the CDR3 is 12 residues. This chain connects TRBV12-3 or TRBV12-4 to TRBJ1-2; D remains ambiguous. The TCR originated in a human donor who was either an allogeneic HSCT recipient or a stem cell or donor lymphocyte infusion donor (not recorded which). It is not recorded whose cells these are; they may come from a transplant donor. Sequences were obtained from blood, either unsorted or a sorted T cell fraction (not recorded which). CDR3 residues: CASSLGVAGGPF. As DNA, the CDR3 is TGTGCCAGCAGTTTAGGGGTGGCAGGTGGCCCGTTC.